Listed here is a single T cell receptor beta chain. As originally analysed: Estimated nucleated cell counts came from reference gene primer amplification. Assay: immunoSEQ multiplex PCR; the TCRdb copy retains only in-frame clones and omits some. V and J calls and clone size follow that table, whereas D and trimming were derived from the DNA. This table holds approximately 240,000 clones, approximately 80% found once. The CDR3 consists of 17 residues. Looked up from germline, CDR1 is SGHDT and CDR2 is YYEEEE. The V segment lost 0 bases and the J segment 0 bases; nucleotides outside the gene matches: 6. These data originate in a study of blood T cell repertoires in COVID-19. Study-wide background: Sites in the United States, Italy and Spain provided acute and convalescent COVID-19 samples. T cells, B-cell-depleted T cells, or PBMCs provided the cDNA or gDNA that served as material.

Sequenced input: peripheral blood. The V and J genes are TRBV5-6 and TRBJ2-7; 10 positions match TRBD2. The source is a woman aged 55-69 years who had recovered from COVID-19. The chain's CDR3 is CASSLGLAGLSSYEQYF. The DNA of the CDR3 is TGTGCCAGCAGCTTGGGACTAGCGGGCCTTAGCTCCTACGAGCAGTACTTC.